The sequence of this T cell receptor (beta chain) was determined in a study of CD8 T cells in ankylosing spondylitis. Study observations and caveats: Fewer than ten highly homologous variants made up a TCR beta motif that seemed to typify ankylosing spondylitis blood. Disease-linked clones bore a CD8+ phenotype, appearing relatively rarely in peripheral blood.

Remarks on this clonotype: Its antigen is currently unknown.

One entry per CDR3 protein, called by TCRdb with MiXCR from the 5' RACE reads. The data hold about 360,000 distinct CDR3 sequences, with roughly 14% observed a single time. The receptor's source is a male donor with ankylosing spondylitis or in good health (not recorded which). Input material: blood, either unsorted or a sorted T cell fraction (not recorded which).

The chain's CDR3 is CASSYYRGFGYNEQFF. CDR3 coding DNA: TGTGCCAGCAGTTATTACAGGGGGTTCGGTTACAATGAGCAGTTCTTC. The chain carries TRBV6-5 and TRBJ2-1; 8 nucleotides align to TRBD1. This CDR3 is built from 16 residues. Germline-derived CDR1 and CDR2 are MNHEY and SVGAGI. V dropped 3 bases and J dropped 4; count of bases not matched to a gene: 8.